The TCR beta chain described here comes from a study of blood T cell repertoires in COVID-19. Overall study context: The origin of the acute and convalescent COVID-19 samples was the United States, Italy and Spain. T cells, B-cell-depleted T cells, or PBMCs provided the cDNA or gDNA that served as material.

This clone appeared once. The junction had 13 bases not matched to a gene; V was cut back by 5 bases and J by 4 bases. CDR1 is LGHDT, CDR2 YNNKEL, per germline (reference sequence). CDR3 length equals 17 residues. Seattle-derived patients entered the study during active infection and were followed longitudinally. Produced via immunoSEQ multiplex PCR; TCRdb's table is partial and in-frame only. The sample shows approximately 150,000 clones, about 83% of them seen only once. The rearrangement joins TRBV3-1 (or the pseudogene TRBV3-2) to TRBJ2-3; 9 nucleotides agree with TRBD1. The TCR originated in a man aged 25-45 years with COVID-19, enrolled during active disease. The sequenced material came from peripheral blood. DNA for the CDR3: TGTGCCAGCAGCTTTATCCCCGGGACAGGGTTTCCAGATACGCAGTATTTT. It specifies CASSFIPGTGFPDTQYF.